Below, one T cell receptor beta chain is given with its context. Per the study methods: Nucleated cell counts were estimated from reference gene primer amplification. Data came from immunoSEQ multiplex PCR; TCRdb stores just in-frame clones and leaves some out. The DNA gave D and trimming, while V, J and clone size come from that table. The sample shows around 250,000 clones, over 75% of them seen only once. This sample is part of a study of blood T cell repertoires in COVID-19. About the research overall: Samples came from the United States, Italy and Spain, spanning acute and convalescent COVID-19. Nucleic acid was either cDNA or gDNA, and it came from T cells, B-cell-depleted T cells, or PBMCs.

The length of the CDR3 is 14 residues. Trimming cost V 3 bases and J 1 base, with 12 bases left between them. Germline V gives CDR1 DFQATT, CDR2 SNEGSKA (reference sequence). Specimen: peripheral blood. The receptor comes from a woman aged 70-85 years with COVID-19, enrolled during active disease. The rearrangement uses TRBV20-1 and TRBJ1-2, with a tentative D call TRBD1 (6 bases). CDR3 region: CSASRQDFNYGYTF. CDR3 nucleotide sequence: TGCAGTGCTAGTCGACAGGACTTTAACTATGGCTACACCTTC.